This T cell receptor beta chain was sequenced during a study of blood T cell repertoires in COVID-19. The overall study: Italy, Spain and the United States were the sources of the convalescent and acute COVID-19 samples. The cDNA or gDNA used as material had been derived from T cells, B-cell-depleted T cells, or PBMCs.

Authors' methods: Reference gene primer amplification in the assay estimated nucleated cell counts. TCRdb's table, derived via immunoSEQ multiplex PCR, lists solely in-frame clones and lacks some. V, J and clone size derive from that table, while D and trimming were established from the DNA sequence. This sample has about 120,000 clones, with approximately 90% found just once. V was cut by 2 bases and J by 6 bases, with 11 bases left in between. The CDR3 is 15 residues long. CDR1 and CDR2 from the germline V gene are LGHNA and YNFKEQ. The chain is built from TRBV4-2 and TRBJ1-6; D might be TRBD1 (6 bases). Sequenced input: peripheral blood. The TCR sequence derives from a woman aged 80 or older with acute or convalescent COVID-19. CDR3 DNA: TGTGCCAGCAGCCAACCCCGACAGGCTAATTCACCCCTCCACTTT. It encodes CASSQPRQANSPLHF.